This TCR beta chain was found in a study of blood T cell repertoires in COVID-19. The cohort comprised adults aged about 18 to 100 years residing in about two dozen US areas. Which cohort a participant joined came from the clinical history participants gave. Within the 2 weeks before study entry, each person in the exposed group met a COVID-19 case. The CDR3 is 17 residues long. Germline V gives CDR1 LNHDA, CDR2 SQIVND (reference sequence). The junction had 8 bases not matched to a gene; V was cut back by 4 bases and J by 0 bases. Authors' methods: Estimates of nucleated cell counts were drawn from the amplification of reference gene primers. Clones were read by immunoSEQ multiplex PCR, and TCRdb kept only the in-frame ones, dropping some. Clone size and V and J calls were adopted from that table, with D and trimming inferred from the DNA. The profile shows almost 350,000 clones, about 88% of them singletons.

Sample: PBMCs or T cells enriched from blood (not recorded which). The chain carries TRBV19 and TRBJ2-7; 11 positions agree with TRBD2. The receptor's source is a woman aged 30 to 39 who had been exposed to COVID-19. The CDR3 sequence: CASSSYGLAGSSYEQYF. The CDR3 DNA sequence: TGTGCCAGTAGTAGTTACGGACTAGCGGGCAGCTCCTACGAGCAGTACTTC.